The clone carrying this T cell receptor (beta chain) was seen a handful of times. Its antigen is still unknown. This sample is part of a study of response to subunit inactivated influenza vaccine. Notes on the study in general: Few additional T cells are recruited per seasonal influenza vaccination, authors suggested.

TCRdb processed the RT-PCR reads anew with MiXCR; each CDR3 protein has one entry. The sample lists around 790,000 distinct CDR3 sequences, about 20% occurring once. The CDR3 runs 16 residues. The J segment lost 2 bases and the V segment lost 6 bases, leaving 8 bases of the junction unmatched. Sequenced material: PBMCs from blood, taken less than 6 days after vaccination. The clonotype originates from a man aged 50-59 years who received an inactivated influenza vaccine. This chain uses TRBV12-3 or TRBV12-4 with TRBJ2-5; the match to TRBD2 covers 11 bases. The CDR3 nucleotides read TGTGCCAGCAGCCGTTCTAGCGGGGGGCTACAAGAGACCCAGTACTTC. This encodes CASSRSSGGLQETQYF.